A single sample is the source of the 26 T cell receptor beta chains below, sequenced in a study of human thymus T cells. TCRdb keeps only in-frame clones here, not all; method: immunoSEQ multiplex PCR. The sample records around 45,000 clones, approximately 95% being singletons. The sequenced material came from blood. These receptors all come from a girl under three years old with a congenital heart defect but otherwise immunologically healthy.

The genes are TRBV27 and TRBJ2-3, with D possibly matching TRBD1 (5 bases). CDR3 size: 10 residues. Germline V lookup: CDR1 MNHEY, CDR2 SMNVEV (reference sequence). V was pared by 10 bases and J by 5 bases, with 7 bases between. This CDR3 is CATQGDTQYF. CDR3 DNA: TGTGCCACGCAGGGAGATACGCAGTATTTT.

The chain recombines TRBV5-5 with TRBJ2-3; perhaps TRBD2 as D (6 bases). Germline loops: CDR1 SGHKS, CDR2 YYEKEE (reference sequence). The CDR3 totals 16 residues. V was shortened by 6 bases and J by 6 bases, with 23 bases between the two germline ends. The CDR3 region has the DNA TGTGCCAGCACAGCCCCCCTGACTAGAGCGGCGGATACGCAGTATTTT. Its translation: CASTAPLTRAADTQYF.

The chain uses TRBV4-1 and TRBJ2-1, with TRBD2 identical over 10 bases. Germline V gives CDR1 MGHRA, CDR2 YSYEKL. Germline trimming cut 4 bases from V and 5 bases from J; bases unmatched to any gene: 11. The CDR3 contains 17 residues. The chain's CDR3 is CASSPLGLAGEHNEQFF. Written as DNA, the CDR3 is TGCGCCAGCAGCCCTCTCGGCCTAGCGGGAGAGCACAATGAGCAGTTCTTC.

CDR3 sequence: CAISVGRDSAPKETQYF. In DNA form, the CDR3 reads TGTGCCATCAGTGTAGGTCGGGATAGCGCACCAAAAGAGACCCAGTACTTC. This rearrangement joins TRBV10-3 to TRBJ2-5; tentatively, D is TRBD2 (5 bases). V was pared by 4 bases and J by 3 bases, with 21 bases between. This CDR3 contains 17 residues. Germline CDR1 is ENHRY and CDR2 is SYGVKD.

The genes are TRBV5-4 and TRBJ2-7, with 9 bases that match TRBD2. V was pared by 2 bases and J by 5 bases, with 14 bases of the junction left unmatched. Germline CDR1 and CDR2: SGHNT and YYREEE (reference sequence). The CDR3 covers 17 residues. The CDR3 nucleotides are TGTGCCAGCAGCTTTACTTATCGGGGGACTAGCCCCCACGAGCAGTACTTC. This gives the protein CASSFTYRGTSPHEQYF.

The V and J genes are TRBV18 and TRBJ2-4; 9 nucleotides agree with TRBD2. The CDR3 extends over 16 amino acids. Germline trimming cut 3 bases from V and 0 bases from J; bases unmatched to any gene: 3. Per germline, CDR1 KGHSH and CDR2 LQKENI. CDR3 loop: CASSPVAGEAKNIQYF. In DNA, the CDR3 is TGTGCCAGCTCACCTGTAGCGGGAGAAGCCAAAAACATTCAGTACTTC.

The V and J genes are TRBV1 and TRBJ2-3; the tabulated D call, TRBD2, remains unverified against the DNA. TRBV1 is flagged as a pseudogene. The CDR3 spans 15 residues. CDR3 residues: CTSSQDQTSGWGQYF. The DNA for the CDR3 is TGCACCAGCAGCCAAGACCAGACTAGCGGATGGGGGCAGTATTTT.

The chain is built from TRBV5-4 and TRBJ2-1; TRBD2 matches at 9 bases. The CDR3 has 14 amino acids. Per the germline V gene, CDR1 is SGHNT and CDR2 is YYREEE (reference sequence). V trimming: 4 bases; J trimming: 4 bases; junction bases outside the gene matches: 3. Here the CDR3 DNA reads TGTGCCAGCAGCATGACTAGCGGTTACAATGAGCAGTTCTTC. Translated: CASSMTSGYNEQFF.

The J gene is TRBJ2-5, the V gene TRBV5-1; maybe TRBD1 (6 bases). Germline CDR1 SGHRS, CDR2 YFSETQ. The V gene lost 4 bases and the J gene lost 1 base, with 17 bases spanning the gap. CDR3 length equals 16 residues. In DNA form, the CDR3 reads TGCGCCAGCAGCGGGACCGGGACAAGGTCCCAAGAGACCCAGTACTTC. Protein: CASSGTGTRSQETQYF.

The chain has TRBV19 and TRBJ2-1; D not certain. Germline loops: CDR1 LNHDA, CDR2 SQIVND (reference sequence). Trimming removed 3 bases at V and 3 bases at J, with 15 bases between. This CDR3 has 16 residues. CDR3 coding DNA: TGTGCCAGTAGTATTACTCGCGGAGTCCTCTACAATGAGCAGTTCTTC. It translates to CASSITRGVLYNEQFF.

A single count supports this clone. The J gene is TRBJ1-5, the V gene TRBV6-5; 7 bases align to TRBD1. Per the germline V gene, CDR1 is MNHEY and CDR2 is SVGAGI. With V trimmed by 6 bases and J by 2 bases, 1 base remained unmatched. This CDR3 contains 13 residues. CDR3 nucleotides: TGTGCCAGCAGAGGACAGGGCAATCAGCCCCAGCATTTT. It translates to CASRGQGNQPQHF.

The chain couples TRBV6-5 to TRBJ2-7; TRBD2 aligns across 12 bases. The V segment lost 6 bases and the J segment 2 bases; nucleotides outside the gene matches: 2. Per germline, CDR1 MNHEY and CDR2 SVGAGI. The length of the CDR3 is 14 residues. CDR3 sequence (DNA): TGTGCCAGCAGCCGACTAGCGGGAGCCTACGAGCAGTACTTC. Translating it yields CASSRLAGAYEQYF.

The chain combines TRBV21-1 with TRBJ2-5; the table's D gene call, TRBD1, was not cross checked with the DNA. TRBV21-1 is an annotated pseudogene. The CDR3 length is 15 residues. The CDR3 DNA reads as TGTGCCAGCAGCAAAATGGTACAGGTACAAGAGACCCAGTACTTC. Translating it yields CASSKMVQVQETQYF.

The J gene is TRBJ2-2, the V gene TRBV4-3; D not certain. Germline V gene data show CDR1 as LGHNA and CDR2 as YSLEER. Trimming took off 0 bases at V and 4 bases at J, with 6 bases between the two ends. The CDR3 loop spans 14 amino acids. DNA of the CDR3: TGCGCCAGCAGCCAAGATGATTTCACCGGGGAGCTGTTTTTT. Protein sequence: CASSQDDFTGELFF.

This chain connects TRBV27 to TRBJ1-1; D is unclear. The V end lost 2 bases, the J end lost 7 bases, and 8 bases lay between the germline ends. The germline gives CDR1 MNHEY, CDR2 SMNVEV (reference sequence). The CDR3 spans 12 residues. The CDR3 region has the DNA TGTGCCAGCAGTTTAGTCCAATTTGAAGCTTTCTTT. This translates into CASSLVQFEAFF.

For the CDR3, the DNA is TGCGCCAGCAACCGGCGGGATCCCCAAGAGACCCAGTACTTC. It specifies CASNRRDPQETQYF. The V and J genes are TRBV5-1 and TRBJ2-5, with D perhaps matching TRBD2 (6 bases). CDR3 length: 14 amino acids. The germline V gene has CDR1 SGHRS and CDR2 YFSETQ. Trimming removed 6 bases at V and 1 base at J, with 13 bases between.

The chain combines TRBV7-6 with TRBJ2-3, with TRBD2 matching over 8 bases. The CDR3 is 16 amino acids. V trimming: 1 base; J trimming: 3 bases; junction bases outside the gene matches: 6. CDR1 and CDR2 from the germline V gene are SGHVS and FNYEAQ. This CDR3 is CASSLGVAGLTDTQYF. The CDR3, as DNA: TGTGCCAGCAGCTTAGGGGTAGCGGGGTTAACAGATACGCAGTATTTT.

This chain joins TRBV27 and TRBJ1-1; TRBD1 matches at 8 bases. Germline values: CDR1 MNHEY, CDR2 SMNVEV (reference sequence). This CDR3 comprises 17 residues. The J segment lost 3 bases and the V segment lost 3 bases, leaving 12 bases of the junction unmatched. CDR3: CASSFSPGGRRDTEAFF. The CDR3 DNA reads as TGTGCCAGCAGTTTTTCTCCAGGGGGCCGGAGAGACACTGAAGCTTTCTTT.

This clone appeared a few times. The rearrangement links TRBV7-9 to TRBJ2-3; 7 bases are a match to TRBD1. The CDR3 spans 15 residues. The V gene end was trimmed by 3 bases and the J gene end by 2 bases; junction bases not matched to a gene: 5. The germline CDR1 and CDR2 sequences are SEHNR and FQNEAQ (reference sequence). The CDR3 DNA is TGTGCCAGCAGCTTTTGGACAGGTTACACAGATACGCAGTATTTT. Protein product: CASSFWTGYTDTQYF.

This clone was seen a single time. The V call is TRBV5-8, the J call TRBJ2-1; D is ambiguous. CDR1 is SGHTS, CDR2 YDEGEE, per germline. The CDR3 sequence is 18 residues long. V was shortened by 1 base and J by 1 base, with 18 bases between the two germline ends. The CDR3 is CASSLRVKVLRSYNEQFF. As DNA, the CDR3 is TGTGCCAGCAGCTTGCGTGTGAAGGTCCTTAGATCCTACAATGAGCAGTTCTTC.

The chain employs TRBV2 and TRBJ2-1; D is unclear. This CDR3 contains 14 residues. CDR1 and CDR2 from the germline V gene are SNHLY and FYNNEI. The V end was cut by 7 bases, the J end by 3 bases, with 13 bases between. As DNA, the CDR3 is TGTGCCAGCATGGGCCCCCTAAACTACAATGAGCAGTTCTTC. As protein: CASMGPLNYNEQFF.

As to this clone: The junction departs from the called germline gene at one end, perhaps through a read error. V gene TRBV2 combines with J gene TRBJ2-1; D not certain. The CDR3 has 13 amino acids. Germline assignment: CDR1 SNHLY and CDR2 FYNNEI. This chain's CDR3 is CASSELSVFSLLF. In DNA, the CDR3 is TGTGCCAGCAGTGAACTGAGTGTCTTCTCACTGCTCTTC.

CDR3 bases: TGTGCCAGCAGCGCCTTTGGGGGGCTGGAGACCCAGTACTTC. This gives the protein CASSAFGGLETQYF. This rearrangement joins TRBV9 to TRBJ2-5; D tentatively fits TRBD1 or TRBD2 (6 bases each). There are 14 residues in the CDR3. Trimming removed 3 bases at V and 5 bases at J, with 14 bases between. Germline V gives CDR1 SGDLS, CDR2 YYNGEE.

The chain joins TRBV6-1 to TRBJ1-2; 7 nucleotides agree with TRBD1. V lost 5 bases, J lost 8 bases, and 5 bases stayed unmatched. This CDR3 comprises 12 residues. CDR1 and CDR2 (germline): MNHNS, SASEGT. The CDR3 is CASSRQGSGYTF. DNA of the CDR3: TGTGCCAGCAGTAGACAGGGCTCCGGCTACACCTTC.

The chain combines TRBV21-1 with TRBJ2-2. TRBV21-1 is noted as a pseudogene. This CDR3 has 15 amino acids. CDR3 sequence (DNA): TGTGCCAGCAGCCTCCGGGACCGAGGTGCCGGGGAGCTGTTTTTT. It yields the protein CASSLRDRGAGELFF.

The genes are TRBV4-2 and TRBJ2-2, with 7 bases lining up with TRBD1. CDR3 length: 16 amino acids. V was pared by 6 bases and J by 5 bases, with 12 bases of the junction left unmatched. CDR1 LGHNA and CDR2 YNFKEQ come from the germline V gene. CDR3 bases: TGTGCCAGCAGTGCGACAGGGCGATGGGAGACCGGGGAGCTGTTTTTT. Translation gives CASSATGRWETGELFF.